Presented here are 10 T cell receptor beta chains from one specimen sequenced in a study of blood T cell repertoires in COVID-19. TCRdb's table, derived via immunoSEQ multiplex PCR, lists solely in-frame clones and lacks some. Of roughly 110,000 clones in the sample, roughly 90% were seen once. Material: peripheral blood. The receptors derive from a woman aged 70-85 years who had recovered from COVID-19.

The V and J genes are TRBV28 and TRBJ1-3, with D uncertain. The CDR3 runs to 16 residues. Trimming pared 7 bases from V and 3 bases from J, leaving 19 bases between. Germline-derived CDR1 and CDR2 are MDHEN and SYDVKM. The CDR3 spells CASTPAGEGFGNTIYF. The CDR3 bases are TGTGCCAGCACCCCCGCGGGAGAAGGGTTTGGAAACACCATATATTTT. The full variable domain, rest sourced from reference TRBV28 and TRBJ1-3, is DVKVTQSSRYLVKRTGEKVFLECVQDMDHENMFWYRQDPGLGLRLIYFSYDVKMKEKGDIPEGYSVSREKKERFSLILESASTNQTSMYLCASTPAGEGFGNTIYFGEGSWLTVV.

This sequence joins TRBV9 and TRBJ2-7, with D possibly matching TRBD1 (7 bases). The germline V and J ends were trimmed by 5 bases and 3 bases, with 15 bases remaining between them. Germline V CDR1 and CDR2: SGDLS, YYNGEE. The CDR3 extends over 14 amino acids. CDR3 region: CASSPRQGLYEQYF. In nucleotides, the CDR3 is TGTGCCAGCAGTCCTCGACAGGGACTCTACGAGCAGTACTTC.

This clone was recorded only once. The rearrangement uses TRBV6-5 and TRBJ1-2; 7 positions agree with TRBD1. The V and J ends lost 2 bases and 8 bases, in that order; junction bases with no gene match: 14. The CDR3 has 16 residues. Germline-derived CDR1 and CDR2 are MNHEY and SVGAGI. Written as DNA, the CDR3 is TGTGCCAGCAGTTACGCCCGGACAGGACCAGGGTACGGCTACACCTTC. Protein product: CASSYARTGPGYGYTF.

V is TRBV19 and J is TRBJ1-3; D possibly corresponds to TRBD1 (6 bases). V was cut by 6 bases and J by 3 bases, with 9 bases left in between. This CDR3 is built from 13 residues. Germline lookup yields CDR1 LNHDA and CDR2 SQIVND (reference sequence). In DNA form, the CDR3 reads TGTGCCAGTAGCAGGGGTGGTGGAAACACCATATATTTT. Translating it yields CASSRGGGNTIYF.

The chain recombines TRBV4-3 with TRBJ2-3; TRBD2 matches 9 bases. Germline V CDR1 and CDR2: LGHNA, YSLEER. CDR3 size: 17 residues. V was clipped by 0 bases and J by 8 bases; unmatched bases: 12. CDR3 sequence reads: CASSQDPTGTSFGTQYF. The CDR3 DNA reads TGCGCCAGCAGCCAAGACCCTACCGGGACTAGCTTTGGTACGCAGTATTTT.

DNA for the CDR3: TGTGCCAGCAGTTACCCACGGCAGGTCGGGGGTCATCAGCCCCAGCATTTT. This translates into CASSYPRQVGGHQPQHF. The rearrangement joins TRBV6-2 or TRBV6-3 to TRBJ1-5; D perhaps matches TRBD1 (5 bases). The V gene's germline CDR1 is MNHEY and CDR2 SVGEGT. Trimming pared 2 bases from V and 5 bases from J, leaving 19 bases between. This CDR3 has 17 amino acids.

The chain links TRBV11-3 to TRBJ2-2, with 7 bases identical to TRBD2. Germline CDR1 reads SGHNT; CDR2 reads YENEEA. The length of the CDR3 is 14 residues. V lost 5 bases, J lost 4 bases, and 4 bases stayed unmatched. CDR3 residues: CASSPPGGTGELFF. As DNA, the CDR3 is TGTGCCAGCAGCCCGCCGGGGGGCACCGGGGAGCTGTTTTTT.

The V and J genes are TRBV5-1 and TRBJ2-3; TRBD2 matches at 9 bases. Unmatched junction bases numbered 17, after V lost 3 bases and J lost 0 bases. Per germline, CDR1 SGHRS and CDR2 YFSETQ. The CDR3 is 20 residues long. CDR3 loop: CASSSLGGRAAIYSTDTQYF. DNA for the CDR3: TGCGCCAGCAGCTCCTTGGGCGGGAGGGCCGCGATTTATAGCACAGATACGCAGTATTTT.

The genes are TRBV7-2 and TRBJ2-7; D gene unclear. The CDR3 length is 13 residues. Deletions cut 0 bases from V and 6 bases from J, with 9 bases between. CDR1 is SGHTA, CDR2 FQGNSA, per germline. CDR3 in amino acids: CASSLARHSEQYF. The CDR3 DNA reads as TGTGCCAGCAGCTTAGCGCGACACTCCGAGCAGTACTTC.

This chain uses TRBV5-6 with TRBJ2-7; D ambiguous. The CDR3 is 14 amino acids. The germline CDR1 and CDR2 sequences are SGHDT and YYEEEE. Trimming removed 4 bases from V and 3 bases from J, with 14 bases in between. The CDR3 reads CASSELTRFYEQYF. The DNA for the CDR3 is TGTGCCAGCAGCGAGCTGACACGATTCTACGAGCAGTACTTC.